Here is one TCR beta chain with its context. These data come from a study of blood T cell repertoires in COVID-19. About the research overall: Samples taken during acute and convalescent COVID-19 were collected in the United States, Italy and Spain.

Membership in each cohort depended on participant-reported clinical history. Recovery meant two consecutive negative NP/OP PCR tests, professional clearance, or resolved symptoms. Germline V gene lookup returns CDR1 SGHTA and CDR2 FQGTGA. This CDR3 is built from 13 residues. Trimming removed 5 bases at V and 3 bases at J, with 7 bases between. The repertoire was sequenced with immunoSEQ multiplex PCR; TCRdb's copy has only in-frame clones and lacks some. The sample includes 200,000 or so clones, about 90% of them seen just once. Input material: PBMCs or T cells enriched from blood (not recorded which). The sequence came from a woman aged 18-29 years who had recovered from COVID-19. The V call is TRBV7-3, the J call TRBJ2-2; D call uncertain. Here the CDR3 reads CASSPFHTGELFF. The DNA of the CDR3 is TGTGCCAGCAGCCCGTTTCACACCGGGGAGCTGTTTTTT.